A single sample gave rise to the 20 T cell receptor beta chains below, sequenced in a study of blood T cell repertoires in COVID-19. The table came from immunoSEQ multiplex PCR; TCRdb's copy has only in-frame clones and leaves some out. The sample yields around 150,000 clones, approximately 92% seen once. Sample: peripheral blood. The receptors originated from a woman between 45 and 60 years old with acute or convalescent COVID-19.

This sequence joins TRBV12-3 or TRBV12-4 and TRBJ1-5; 7 nucleotides line up with TRBD1. The CDR3 sequence is 13 residues long. J lost 8 bases, V lost 6 bases, and 7 bases had no gene match. CDR3 sequence: CASSPGGAKPQHF. For the CDR3, the DNA is TGTGCCAGCAGCCCAGGGGGAGCGAAGCCCCAGCATTTT.

V usage is TRBV3-1 (or the pseudogene TRBV3-2) and J usage is TRBJ1-4, with D perhaps TRBD1 (6 bases). The germline gives CDR1 LGHDT, CDR2 YNNKEL (reference sequence). The CDR3 runs 15 residues. V shed 1 base and J shed 11 bases, with 17 bases lying between them. The CDR3 coding sequence is TGTGCCAGCAGCCAAGCCGGGGCAGGGGTTGGGAAACTGTTTTTT. Translating gives CASSQAGAGVGKLFF.

There are a few counts of this clone. The CDR3 here is CASLVGGGNQPQHF. The CDR3, as DNA: TGTGCCAGTCTTGTCGGGGGGGGCAATCAGCCCCAGCATTTT. V gene TRBV6-5 combines with J gene TRBJ1-5; D is perhaps TRBD1 (5 bases). CDR1 MNHEY and CDR2 SVGAGI come from the germline V gene. V was cut by 9 bases and J by 2 bases, with 14 bases left in between. The CDR3 loop spans 14 amino acids.

The V and J genes are TRBV28 and TRBJ1-2; maybe TRBD1 (5 bases). The CDR3 extends over 16 amino acids. Germline-derived CDR1 and CDR2 are MDHEN and SYDVKM. Deletions cut 7 bases from V and 6 bases from J, with 24 bases between. The CDR3 coding sequence is TGTGCCAGCACCTCCCTGGGGCGGCGCCCAGAGGATGGCTACACCTTC. Its protein product is CASTSLGRRPEDGYTF.

CDR3 loop: CASSQEYSGNQPQHF. In DNA form, the CDR3 reads TGCGCCAGCAGCCAAGAATATAGTGGCAATCAGCCCCAGCATTTT. The V gene is TRBV4-1, the J gene TRBJ1-5; D remains unclear. The germline V gene has CDR1 MGHRA and CDR2 YSYEKL. This CDR3 spans 15 amino acids. The V end lost 0 bases, the J end lost 2 bases, and 8 bases lay between the germline ends.

The chain joins TRBV6-5 to TRBJ1-1; perhaps TRBD1 as D (5 bases). Germline-derived CDR1 and CDR2 are MNHEY and SVGAGI. The CDR3 covers 15 residues. The V end lost 4 bases, the J end lost 0 bases, and 12 bases lay between the germline ends. The CDR3 nucleotides read TGTGCCAGCAGTTCGCGGGGACGGATGAACACTGAAGCTTTCTTT. As protein: CASSSRGRMNTEAFF.

The chain couples TRBV7-2 to TRBJ1-5; D gene uncertain. The V gene lost 3 bases and the J gene lost 5 bases, with 8 bases spanning the gap. The germline gives CDR1 SGHTA, CDR2 FQGNSA. The CDR3 extends over 13 amino acids. CDR3: CASSLEGYQPQHF. Here the CDR3 DNA reads TGTGCCAGCAGCTTGGAGGGTTATCAGCCCCAGCATTTT.

The CDR3 sequence: CASSRTSGSKNEQYF. The CDR3 nucleotides read TGTGCCAGCAGCCGGACTAGCGGGAGTAAGAACGAGCAGTACTTC. V usage is TRBV3-1 (or the pseudogene TRBV3-2) and J usage is TRBJ2-7; 13 nucleotides agree with TRBD2. J lost 5 bases, V lost 4 bases, and 5 bases had no gene match. CDR1 and CDR2 (germline): LGHDT, YNNKEL (reference sequence). The CDR3 runs 15 residues.

The chain couples TRBV5-1 to TRBJ1-3; D remains unclear. The CDR3 has 12 residues. Germline CDR1 SGHRS, CDR2 YFSETQ. The V and J ends lost 7 bases and 8 bases respectively, with 13 bases between them. CDR3 region: CASASDEDTIYF. The CDR3 DNA reads TGCGCCAGCGCCTCCGATGAGGACACCATATATTTT.

The chain has TRBV6-5 and TRBJ1-3; D uncertain. CDR3 length: 14 residues. CDR1 MNHEY and CDR2 SVGAGI come from the germline V gene. With 5 bases removed from V and 4 bases from J, the gap between germline ends came to 12 bases. In DNA form, the CDR3 reads TGTGCCAGCAGTCTCGCGGGCTCCGGAAACACCATATATTTT. Translation gives CASSLAGSGNTIYF.

The V call is TRBV18, the J call TRBJ1-5; D remains unclear. CDR1 and CDR2 (germline): KGHSH, LQKENI. The length of the CDR3 is 16 residues. Trimming pared 4 bases from V and 0 bases from J, leaving 13 bases between. Here the CDR3 reads CASSLPDGNSNQPQHF. Written as DNA, the CDR3 is TGTGCCAGCTCACTTCCCGACGGGAATAGCAATCAGCCCCAGCATTTT.

This chain connects TRBV5-4 to TRBJ1-2; TRBD1 is a possible D gene (5 bases). The V gene lost 6 bases and the J gene lost 2 bases, with 14 bases spanning the gap. Germline CDR1 SGHNT, CDR2 YYREEE (reference sequence). This CDR3 contains 14 residues. DNA of the CDR3: TGTGCCAGCACCCCTGACAGCCTGAACTATGGCTACACCTTC. It specifies CASTPDSLNYGYTF.

V usage is TRBV5-1 and J usage is TRBJ2-7; 12 bases are a match to TRBD2. Trimming at V came to 3 bases and at J to 5 bases, leaving 12 bases not matched to a gene. CDR3 length: 17 amino acids. Germline-derived CDR1 and CDR2 are SGHRS and YFSETQ. The CDR3 region has the DNA TGCGCCAGCAGCTGGGGAACTAGCGGGGGGTTCTACAACGAGCAGTACTTC. Translation gives CASSWGTSGGFYNEQYF.

This clone was observed a handful of times. The CDR3: CASRDHRATEAFF. CDR3 bases: TGTGCCAGCAGAGATCACAGAGCCACTGAAGCTTTCTTT. The chain joins TRBV6-5 to TRBJ1-1; D is ambiguous. The CDR3 has 13 residues. The germline V gene has CDR1 MNHEY and CDR2 SVGAGI. V gave up 6 bases and J gave up 4 bases, with 12 bases separating them.

The rearrangement joins TRBV12-3 or TRBV12-4 to TRBJ1-5; unclear D gene. The CDR3 runs 13 residues. Trimming shortened V by 6 bases and J by 5 bases, and 11 bases separated the two germline ends. Here the CDR3 reads CASSLTRDQPQHF. The CDR3 DNA sequence: TGTGCCAGCAGCCTAACACGGGATCAGCCCCAGCATTTT.

This sequence joins TRBV11-3 and TRBJ2-3; possible D gene TRBD1, 5 bases. CDR3 size: 13 residues. The germline V gene encodes CDR1 SGHNT and CDR2 YENEEA. V was cut by 3 bases and J by 6 bases, with 10 bases left in between. CDR3 nucleotides: TGTGCCAGCAGCTTTCAGGGTCGGGATACGCAGTATTTT. Its protein is CASSFQGRDTQYF.

The chain employs TRBV2 and TRBJ2-1; 7 nucleotides agree with TRBD2. Germline V gene lookup returns CDR1 SNHLY and CDR2 FYNNEI. This CDR3 contains 11 residues. V lost 5 bases and J lost 10; bases outside the gene matches: 2. The CDR3, as DNA: TGTGCCAGCAGTCCGGGACTAGAGCAGTTCTTC. Its protein is CASSPGLEQFF.

The genes are TRBV6-5 and TRBJ1-1; 9 bases fit TRBD1. In germline, CDR1 is MNHEY, CDR2 SVGAGI. V trimming: 7 bases; J trimming: 8 bases; junction bases outside the gene matches: 5. This CDR3 region has 12 residues. In DNA form, the CDR3 reads TGTGCCAGCACTTTCGGACAGGGGGAAGCTTTCTTT. It codes for CASTFGQGEAFF.

The rearrangement uses TRBV29-1 and TRBJ1-1, with 7 nucleotides matching TRBD1. Per germline, CDR1 SQVTM and CDR2 ANQGSEA. The V gene end was trimmed by 2 bases and the J gene end by 6 bases; junction bases not matched to a gene: 3. The CDR3 is made up of 12 amino acids. Here the CDR3 reads CSVETGVAEAFF. The DNA for the CDR3 is TGCAGCGTTGAAACAGGGGTGGCTGAAGCTTTCTTT.

The chain links TRBV9 to TRBJ2-7, with TRBD1 matching over 7 bases. This CDR3 has 14 amino acids. Germline V gene lookup returns CDR1 SGDLS and CDR2 YYNGEE. V shed 4 bases, J shed 4 bases, and the junction held 8 bases outside the gene matches. CDR3 region: CASSSADRDYEQYF. The CDR3 nucleotides read TGTGCCAGCAGCTCCGCCGACAGGGATTACGAGCAGTACTTC.